This entry describes one T cell receptor beta chain. This entry is derived from a study of control samples from healthy donors and cancer patients. Clones were read by immunoSEQ multiplex PCR, and TCRdb kept only the in-frame ones, dropping some. This sample carries 100,000 or so clones, 75% to 85% of them seen once, and the ten largest clones take about 10%. V dropped 2 bases and J dropped 1; count of bases not matched to a gene: 2. The CDR3 runs to 15 residues. Looked up from germline, CDR1 is KGHSH and CDR2 is LQKENI. The receptor's source is a woman in her 30s in good health. This chain joins TRBV18 and TRBJ1-3; TRBD1 agrees at 7 bases. The sequenced sample was blood. This CDR3 is CASSPSGQSGNTIYF. The CDR3 region has the DNA TGTGCCAGCTCACCATCGGGACAGTCTGGAAACACCATATATTTT.